This TCR beta chain was recovered during a study of identifying expanded T cells in peripheral blood. Findings and limits, study-wide: Across healthy donors, higher total template counts meant significantly greater roughly two-week count variance. Technical replicates showed roughly 1.2 changed clones; approximately 2 weeks about 16; four weeks 19.

Data came from immunoSEQ multiplex PCR; TCRdb stores just in-frame clones and leaves some out. The data show 90,000 to 100,000 clones, with around nine tenths seen just once and about 4.2% held by the top ten. With respect to this clone: Its antigen is unidentified.

No infections or other immune events were documented during collection. After removal of 4 bases from V and 2 bases from J, the junction contained 7 bases not matched to a gene. Germline V lookup: CDR1 MGHRA, CDR2 YSYEKL. The CDR3 length is 16 residues. V is TRBV4-1 and J is TRBJ1-3; 8 bases fit TRBD1. Input material: blood. The TCR originated in a person between 18 and 75 years old in good health. CDR3 sequence: CASSRADRVAGNTIYF. CDR3 DNA: TGCGCCAGCAGCCGAGCGGACAGGGTGGCTGGAAACACCATATATTTT.